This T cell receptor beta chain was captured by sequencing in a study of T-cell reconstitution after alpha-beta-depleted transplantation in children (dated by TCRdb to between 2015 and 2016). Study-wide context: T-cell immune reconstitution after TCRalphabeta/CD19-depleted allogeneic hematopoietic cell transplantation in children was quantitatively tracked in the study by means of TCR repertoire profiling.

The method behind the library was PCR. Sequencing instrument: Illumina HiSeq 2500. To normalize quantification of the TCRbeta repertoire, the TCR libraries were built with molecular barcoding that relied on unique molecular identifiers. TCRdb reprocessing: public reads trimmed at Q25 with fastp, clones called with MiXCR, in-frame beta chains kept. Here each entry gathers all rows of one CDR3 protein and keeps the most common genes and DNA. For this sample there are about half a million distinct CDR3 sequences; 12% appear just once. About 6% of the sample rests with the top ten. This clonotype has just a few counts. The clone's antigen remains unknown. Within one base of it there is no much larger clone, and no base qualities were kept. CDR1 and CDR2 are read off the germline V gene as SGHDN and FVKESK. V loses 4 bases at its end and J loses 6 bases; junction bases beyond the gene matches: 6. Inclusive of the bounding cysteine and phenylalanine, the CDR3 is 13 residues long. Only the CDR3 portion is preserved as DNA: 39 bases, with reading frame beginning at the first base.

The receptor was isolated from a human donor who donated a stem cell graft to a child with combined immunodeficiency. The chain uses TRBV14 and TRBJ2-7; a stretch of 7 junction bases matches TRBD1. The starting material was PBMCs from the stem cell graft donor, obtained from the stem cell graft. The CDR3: CASSLRTGFEQYF. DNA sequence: TGTGCCAGCAGCCTCAGGACAGGATTCGAGCAGTACTTC.